What follows are 19 T cell receptor beta chains derived from one specimen sequenced in a study of blood T cell repertoires in COVID-19. This table comes from immunoSEQ multiplex PCR, and its TCRdb copy is limited to in-frame clones, with some not included. This table holds more than 250,000 clones, 90% found once. Sequenced sample: PBMCs or T cells enriched from blood (not recorded which). The source is a woman aged 18-29 years with acute COVID-19.

This clone was seen a single time. The V and J genes are TRBV21-1 and TRBJ1-2; TRBD1, as called in the table, went unchecked against the DNA. TRBV21-1 is classified as a pseudogene. CDR3 length equals 13 residues. The CDR3 protein is CASSAGGGHGYTF. The CDR3 DNA is TGTGCCAGCAGCGCTGGAGGGGGCCATGGCTACACCTTC.

This clone has just one count. V and J are TRBV5-4 and TRBJ2-5; TRBD1 is a possible D gene (6 bases). V was clipped by 1 base and J by 5 bases, with 12 bases between them. Germline assignment: CDR1 SGHNT and CDR2 YYREEE (reference sequence). The CDR3 runs 14 residues. The CDR3 sequence: CASSLHRAVETQYF. The CDR3 DNA sequence: TGTGCCAGCAGCTTGCACAGGGCTGTGGAGACCCAGTACTTC.

V gene TRBV25-1 combines with J gene TRBJ2-1; the match to TRBD2 covers 13 bases. J was trimmed by 9 bases and V by 4 bases; bases with no gene match: 6. The CDR3 has 15 amino acids. The V gene's germline CDR1 is MGHDK and CDR2 SYGVNS. The CDR3 spells CASSARTSGRGEQFF. The CDR3 DNA reads TGTGCCAGCAGTGCCCGGACTAGCGGGAGAGGTGAGCAGTTCTTC.

The chain couples TRBV30 to TRBJ1-4; D is possibly TRBD1 (6 bases). The CDR3 has 14 residues. The V end lost 3 bases, the J end lost 7 bases, and 15 bases lay between the germline ends. Germline CDR1 is GTSNPN and CDR2 is SVGIG (reference sequence). In DNA, the CDR3 is TGTGCCTGGAGCGGAGGACAGCTAGTTGAAAAACTGTTTTTT. Protein: CAWSGGQLVEKLFF.

The CDR3 sequence: CASSLRSTVYNQPQHF. The CDR3 DNA is TGTGCCAGCAGCTTAAGGTCCACAGTATACAATCAGCCCCAGCATTTT. This sequence joins TRBV7-2 and TRBJ1-5; D is ambiguous. The V gene's germline CDR1 is SGHTA and CDR2 FQGNSA. The V end was cut by 2 bases, the J end by 3 bases, with 14 bases between. The CDR3 extends over 16 amino acids. Supplemented by reference TRBV7-2 and TRBJ1-5, the full variable domain reads GAGVSQSPSNKVTEKGKDVELRCDPISGHTALYWYRQSLGQGLEFLIYFQGNSAPDKSGLPSDRFSAERTGGSVSTLTIQRTQQEDSAVYLCASSLRSTVYNQPQHFGDGTRLSIL.

The J gene is TRBJ1-2, the V gene TRBV5-4; D is undetermined. V lost 4 bases to trimming and J lost 4 bases, with 20 bases between them. Germline V CDR1 and CDR2: SGHNT, YYREEE (reference sequence). This CDR3 contains 16 residues. CDR3 sequence (DNA): TGTGCCAGCAGCCCGGCGGGAAAACGATACGGCTATGGCTACACCTTC. This sequence encodes CASSPAGKRYGYGYTF.

This chain connects TRBV27 to TRBJ1-5; D perhaps matches TRBD1 (5 bases). V lost 5 bases and J lost 0, with 11 bases in between. Germline loops: CDR1 MNHEY, CDR2 SMNVEV (reference sequence). The CDR3 covers 15 residues. DNA of the CDR3: TGTGCCAGCAGTCTCAAGGGGTATAGCAATCAGCCCCAGCATTTT. It encodes CASSLKGYSNQPQHF.

The CDR3 spells CASSVKGQGDTEAFF. Here the CDR3 DNA reads TGTGCCAGTAGTGTAAAGGGACAGGGAGACACTGAAGCTTTCTTT. The rearrangement uses TRBV19 and TRBJ1-1; TRBD1 matches 9 bases. Losses at the gene ends were 5 bases for V and 3 bases for J; bases not matched to a gene: 7. Per the germline V gene, CDR1 is LNHDA and CDR2 is SQIVND (reference sequence). The CDR3 loop spans 15 amino acids. Full variable domain (missing parts from reference TRBV19 and TRBJ1-1): DGGITQSPKYLFRKEGQNVTLSCEQNLNHDAMYWYRQDPGQGLRLIYYSQIVNDFQKGDIAEGYSVSREKKESFPLTVTSAQKNPTAFYLCASSVKGQGDTEAFFGQGTRLTVV.

The chain joins TRBV5-1 to TRBJ2-5; weak D call: TRBD1 (6 bases). V dropped 2 bases and J dropped 3 bases, with 11 bases sitting between them. The CDR3 has 14 amino acids. Germline values: CDR1 SGHRS, CDR2 YFSETQ. CDR3 nucleotides: TGCGCCAGCAGCTTAGGGGGTAGGGAAGAGACCCAGTACTTC. Its protein is CASSLGGREETQYF.

This chain uses TRBV3-1 (or the pseudogene TRBV3-2) with TRBJ2-7, with TRBD2 matching over 13 bases. V gave up 3 bases and J gave up 3 bases; unmatched junction bases: 5. The CDR3 covers 16 residues. Looked up from germline, CDR1 is LGHDT and CDR2 is YNNKEL (reference sequence). The CDR3 region is CASSHWTSGGDYEQYF. The CDR3 region has the DNA TGTGCCAGCAGCCATTGGACTAGCGGGGGAGACTACGAGCAGTACTTC.

This rearrangement joins TRBV15 to TRBJ1-3; D is ambiguous. V lost 0 bases to trimming and J lost 0 bases, with 6 bases between them. Germline loops: CDR1 LNHNV, CDR2 YYDKDF (reference sequence). This CDR3 comprises 15 residues. In DNA form, the CDR3 reads TGTGCCACCAGCAGAGATGGAGCCTCTGGAAACACCATATATTTT. The encoded protein is CATSRDGASGNTIYF. The entire variable domain, with the rest obtained from reference TRBV15 and TRBJ1-3, is as follows: DAMVIQNPRYQVTQFGKPVTLSCSQTLNHNVMYWYQQKSSQAPKLLFHYYDKDFNNEADTPDNFQSRRPNTSFCFLDIRSPGLGDTAMYLCATSRDGASGNTIYFGEGSWLTVV.

The chain uses TRBV7-2 and TRBJ2-5, with 11 bases matching TRBD2. The CDR3 has 16 amino acids. Germline trimming cut 4 bases from V and 4 bases from J; bases unmatched to any gene: 8. Germline V lookup: CDR1 SGHTA, CDR2 FQGNSA. CDR3 residues: CASSSRVAGGGETQYF. The CDR3 DNA sequence: TGTGCCAGCAGCTCCCGAGTAGCGGGAGGGGGAGAGACCCAGTACTTC.

This chain connects TRBV9 to TRBJ2-7, with D maybe TRBD2 (6 bases). The germline V gene has CDR1 SGDLS and CDR2 YYNGEE. Trimming shortened V by 2 bases and J by 0 bases, and 12 bases separated the two germline ends. The CDR3 totals 15 residues. CDR3 in DNA: TGTGCCAGCAGCGTTGGGACTTCCAGCTCCTACGAGCAGTACTTC. Translation gives CASSVGTSSSYEQYF.

The chain is built from TRBV4-1 and TRBJ2-1; tentative D call: TRBD1 (5 bases). Trimming removed 7 bases from V and 0 bases from J, with 13 bases in between. CDR1 is MGHRA, CDR2 YSYEKL, per germline. CDR3 length: 15 amino acids. This CDR3 reads CASTLDSPSYNEQFF. The DNA for the CDR3 is TGCGCCAGCACCCTTGACAGTCCCTCCTACAATGAGCAGTTCTTC.

The chain recombines TRBV27 with TRBJ1-1, with 9 bases identical to TRBD1. Germline V gene data show CDR1 as MNHEY and CDR2 as SMNVEV (reference sequence). This CDR3 region has 12 residues. After removal of 7 bases from V and 5 bases from J, the junction contained 2 bases not matched to a gene. The CDR3 DNA sequence: TGTGCCAGCACCGACAGGGGGACTGAAGCTTTCTTT. Residues: CASTDRGTEAFF.

The sample holds one count of this clone. V usage is TRBV7-8 and J usage is TRBJ2-2; D call uncertain. This CDR3 spans 11 amino acids. Trimming cost V 7 bases and J 4 bases, with 4 bases left between them. Germline values: CDR1 SGHVS, CDR2 FQNEAQ. In nucleotides, the CDR3 is TGTGCCAGCACCTCCACCGGGGAGCTGTTTTTT. It yields the protein CASTSTGELFF.

This chain uses TRBV19 with TRBJ2-5; D may be TRBD1 (7 bases). Trimming stripped 10 bases from V and 5 bases from J, with 17 bases between. Germline V gene data show CDR1 as LNHDA and CDR2 as SQIVND (reference sequence). The CDR3 totals 13 residues. Here the CDR3 reads CATRGDPRETQYF. The CDR3 DNA follows: TGTGCCACCAGGGGGGATCCGCGGGAGACCCAGTACTTC.

This chain uses TRBV14 with TRBJ2-1; weak D call: TRBD2 (6 bases). Trimming stripped 4 bases from V and 3 bases from J, with 13 bases between. Germline CDR1 is SGHDN and CDR2 is FVKESK. CDR3 length: 15 amino acids. The CDR3 loop reads CASSRERAVYNEQFF. CDR3 sequence (DNA): TGTGCCAGCAGCCGGGAGCGGGCCGTCTACAATGAGCAGTTCTTC. The full variable domain, completed using reference TRBV14 and TRBJ2-1, is EAGVTQFPSHSVIEKGQTVTLRCDPISGHDNLYWYRRVMGKEIKFLLHFVKESKQDESGMPNNRFLAERTGGTYSTLKVQPAELEDSGVYFCASSRERAVYNEQFFGPGTRLTVL.

The CDR3 reads CASRNGGGRRAFF. In nucleotides, the CDR3 is TGTGCCAGCAGAAATGGCGGGGGGCGCAGGGCTTTCTTT. The genes are TRBV12-3 or TRBV12-4 and TRBJ1-1, with D possibly being TRBD1 (6 bases). The CDR3 is 13 residues long. V was pared by 6 bases and J by 11 bases, with 19 bases between.